This TCR beta chain is from a study of blood T cell repertoires in COVID-19. Germline V gene sequence: CDR1 LNHDA, CDR2 SQIVND (reference sequence). V gave up 4 bases and J gave up 6 bases; unmatched junction bases: 7. CDR3 length: 15 amino acids. Clones were read by immunoSEQ multiplex PCR, and TCRdb kept only the in-frame ones, dropping some. The sample has approximately 72,000 clones; more than 80% are singletons. Sequencing input: peripheral blood. The TCR sequence derives from a woman at least 80 years old with active or convalescent COVID-19. This chain uses TRBV19 with TRBJ2-2; 8 bases match TRBD2. The CDR3 protein is CASSTRGGQAGELFF. Written as DNA, the CDR3 is TGTGCCAGTAGTACACGCGGGGGGCAGGCCGGGGAGCTGTTTTTT.